These T cell receptor beta chains were read from a single sample in a study of blood T cell repertoires in COVID-19. Profiled with immunoSEQ multiplex PCR; TCRdb holds only in-frame clones, not every one. Of over 130,000 clones in the sample, roughly 84% were seen once. Sequenced: peripheral blood. The receptor source for this set is a man younger than 40 with COVID-19, enrolled during active disease. Each CDR3 is given with its conserved first and last residue. Each record gives: V gene, D gene, clone size, J gene, CDR3 protein, CDR3 DNA. D genes are given only for firm matches. Not all rows give a size; the values are once, few, many and, for expanded clones, a class.

TRBV7-8	TRBD1	.	TRBJ1-6	CASSLVPGGPFSPLHF	TGTGCCAGCAGCTTAGTCCCAGGGGGCCCTTTTTCACCCCTCCACTTT
TRBV14	.	.	TRBJ1-2	CASSPIRGPYGYTF	TGTGCCAGCAGCCCCATTAGGGGCCCCTATGGCTACACCTTC
TRBV30	.	once	TRBJ1-2	CACPGQPFYGYTF	TGTGCCTGCCCGGGACAACCTTTCTATGGCTACACCTTC
TRBV18	TRBD2	.	TRBJ2-7	CASSPRDYTYEQYF	TGTGCCAGCTCACCCCGGGACTATACCTACGAGCAGTACTTC
TRBV18	TRBD1	.	TRBJ2-1	CASADAGGAFDEQFF	TGTGCCAGCGCCGATGCAGGGGGCGCGTTTGATGAGCAGTTCTTC
TRBV5-8	TRBD1	.	TRBJ2-1	CASSFRDREWGEQFF	TGTGCCAGCAGCTTTCGGGACAGGGAATGGGGTGAGCAGTTCTTC
TRBV4-1	.	.	TRBJ2-1	CASSQDQGLDYNEQFF	TGCGCCAGCAGCCAAGATCAGGGACTGGATTACAATGAGCAGTTCTTC
TRBV11-2	.	.	TRBJ2-5	CASSLISEGWETQYF	TGTGCCAGCAGCTTAATCTCGGAGGGGTGGGAGACCCAGTACTTC
TRBV9	.	.	TRBJ1-4	CASSVGGNEKLFF	TGTGCCAGCAGCGTAGGAGGTAATGAAAAACTGTTTTTT
TRBV19	TRBD1	.	TRBJ1-5	CASSIKTGDGNQPQHF	TGTGCCAGTAGTATTAAGACAGGGGACGGGAATCAGCCCCAGCATTTT
TRBV6-2/TRBV6-3	TRBD1	.	TRBJ1-1	CASSLLTGGNTEAFF	TGTGCCAGCAGTCTCCTGACAGGGGGGAACACTGAAGCTTTCTTT
TRBV7-9	TRBD1	.	TRBJ2-5	CASSLLRTGQETQYF	TGTGCCAGCAGCTTACTGCGGACAGGCCAAGAGACCCAGTACTTC
TRBV28	TRBD1	.	TRBJ1-4	CASSSGTGGYEKLFF	TGTGCCAGCAGTTCCGGGACAGGGGGGTATGAAAAACTGTTTTTT
TRBV9	.	.	TRBJ2-3	CASSVDHRATDTQYF	TGTGCCAGCAGCGTCGACCACAGGGCCACAGATACGCAGTATTTT
TRBV2	.	.	TRBJ2-3	CASSDVSSTDTQYF	TGTGCCAGCAGTGATGTTAGCAGCACAGATACGCAGTATTTT
TRBV9	TRBD2	.	TRBJ2-7	CASSVGSSGRAYEQYF	TGTGCCAGCAGCGTAGGGTCTAGCGGGAGGGCCTACGAGCAGTACTTC
TRBV6-2/TRBV6-3	.	.	TRBJ1-2	CASSATGSYGYTF	TGTGCCAGCAGTGCTACAGGCAGCTATGGCTACACCTTC
TRBV18	.	.	TRBJ2-3	CASSPLQGSDTQYF	TGTGCCAGCTCACCCTTACAGGGCTCAGATACGCAGTATTTT
TRBV27	.	.	TRBJ2-3	CASSFSPVSDTQYF	TGTGCCAGCAGTTTCTCCCCCGTGTCAGATACGCAGTATTTT
TRBV7-9	TRBD1	.	TRBJ1-6	CASSRQGGSYNSPLHF	TGTGCCAGCAGTAGACAGGGGGGATCCTATAATTCACCCCTCCACTTT
TRBV7-2	.	.	TRBJ1-2	CASSPTGTPYYGYTF	TGTGCCAGCAGCCCAACCGGGACACCCTACTATGGCTACACCTTC
TRBV21-1	.	.	TRBJ2-7	CASGARQVVHEQYF	TGTGCCAGCGGGGCAAGACAGGTCGTCCACGAGCAGTACTTC
TRBV18	.	.	TRBJ1-4	CASSPQGPGAGRTNEKLFF	TGTGCCAGCTCACCGCAAGGCCCGGGAGCCGGGCGGACTAATGAAAAACTGTTTTTT
TRBV18	.	once	TRBJ2-5	CASSQANSRETQYF	TGTGCCAGCTCACAGGCTAACAGCAGAGAGACCCAGTACTTC
TRBV3-1/TRBV3-2	.	.	TRBJ1-1	CASSQVPRVKTEAFF	TGTGCCAGCAGCCAAGTCCCCAGGGTAAAGACTGAAGCTTTCTTT
TRBV19	.	.	TRBJ1-1	CASSSPEGRTEAFF	TGTGCCAGTAGTTCCCCGGAGGGCCGGACTGAAGCTTTCTTT
TRBV9	.	.	TRBJ2-3	CASSLSTDTQYF	TGTGCCAGCAGCTTAAGCACAGATACGCAGTATTTT
TRBV5-1	.	.	TRBJ2-5	CASSLSPQETQYF	TGCGCCAGCAGCTTGAGCCCCCAAGAGACCCAGTACTTC
TRBV9	.	.	TRBJ1-4	CASSHQYRAANEKLFF	TGTGCCAGCAGCCACCAGTACAGGGCGGCTAATGAAAAACTGTTTTTT
TRBV9	TRBD2	.	TRBJ2-2	CASSGTSGRAGELFF	TGTGCCAGCAGCGGGACTAGCGGGAGGGCCGGGGAGCTGTTTTTT
TRBV7-9	.	.	TRBJ2-1	CASSFIYSSYNEQFF	TGTGCCAGCAGCTTTATCTATAGCTCCTACAATGAGCAGTTCTTC
TRBV29-1	TRBD1	.	TRBJ2-2	CSVTTGRNTGELFF	TGCAGCGTGACGACAGGGCGAAACACCGGGGAGCTGTTTTTT
TRBV7-9	TRBD1	.	TRBJ2-5	CASSSWTGMQETQYF	TGTGCCAGCAGCAGCTGGACAGGGATGCAAGAGACCCAGTACTTC
TRBV7-3	.	.	TRBJ2-1	CASSLEGGGNYNEQFF	TGTGCCAGCAGCTTAGAGGGCGGCGGGAACTACAATGAGCAGTTCTTC
TRBV19	TRBD1	once	TRBJ2-7	CATQWRQGREQYF	TGTGCCACCCAGTGGCGACAGGGTCGCGAGCAGTACTTC
TRBV4-3	.	.	TRBJ2-5	CASSQGTTHQETQYF	TGCGCCAGCAGCCAAGGCACTACCCACCAAGAGACCCAGTACTTC
TRBV3-1/TRBV3-2	TRBD1	.	TRBJ1-5	CASSLRGSNQPQHF	TGTGCCAGCAGCCTCAGGGGGAGCAATCAGCCCCAGCATTTT